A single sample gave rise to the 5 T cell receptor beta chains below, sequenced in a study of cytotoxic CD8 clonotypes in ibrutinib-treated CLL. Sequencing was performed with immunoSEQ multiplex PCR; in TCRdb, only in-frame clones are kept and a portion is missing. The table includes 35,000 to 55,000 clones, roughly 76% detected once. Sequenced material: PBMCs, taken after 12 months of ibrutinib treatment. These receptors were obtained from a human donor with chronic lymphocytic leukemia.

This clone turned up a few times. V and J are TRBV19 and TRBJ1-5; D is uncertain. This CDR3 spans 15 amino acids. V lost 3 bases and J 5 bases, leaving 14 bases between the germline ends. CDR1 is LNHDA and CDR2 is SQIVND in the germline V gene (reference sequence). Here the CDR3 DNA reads TGTGCCAGTAGTATTATCAGGAATGCGTATCAGCCCCAGCATTTT. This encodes CASSIIRNAYQPQHF.

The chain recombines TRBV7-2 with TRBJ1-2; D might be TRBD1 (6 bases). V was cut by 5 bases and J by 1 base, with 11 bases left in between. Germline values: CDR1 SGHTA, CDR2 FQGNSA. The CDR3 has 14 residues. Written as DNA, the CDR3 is TGTGCCAGCAGCACGGACAGCCTTAACTATGGCTACACCTTC. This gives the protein CASSTDSLNYGYTF.

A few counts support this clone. DNA of the CDR3: TGTGCCAGCAGTTCCCGGGACAGGACCTACAATGAGCAGTTCTTC. It yields the protein CASSSRDRTYNEQFF. The gene calls are TRBV6-5 and TRBJ2-1, with 8 positions matching TRBD1. This CDR3 is 15 amino acids long. The germline CDR1 and CDR2 sequences are MNHEY and SVGAGI. J was trimmed by 2 bases and V by 4 bases; bases with no gene match: 4.

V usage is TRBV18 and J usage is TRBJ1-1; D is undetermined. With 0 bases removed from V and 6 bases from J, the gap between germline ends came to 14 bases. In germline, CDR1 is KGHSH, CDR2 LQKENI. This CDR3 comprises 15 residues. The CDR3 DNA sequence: TGTGCCAGCTCACCACCGCACGTAAGGGAGGCTGAAGCTTTCTTT. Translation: CASSPPHVREAEAFF. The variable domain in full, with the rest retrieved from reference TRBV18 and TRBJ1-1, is NAGVMQNPRHLVRRRGQEARLRCSPMKGHSHVYWYRQLPEEGLKFMVYLQKENIIDESGMPKERFSAEFPKEGPSILRIQQVVRGDSAAYFCASSPPHVREAEAFFGQGTRLTVV.

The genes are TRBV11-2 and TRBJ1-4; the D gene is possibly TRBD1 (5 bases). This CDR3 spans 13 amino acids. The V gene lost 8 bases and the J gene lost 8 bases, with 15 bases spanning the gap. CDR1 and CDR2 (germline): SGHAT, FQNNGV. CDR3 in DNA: TGTGCCAGCCTAATTGGGGGGGGAGAAAAACTGTTTTTT. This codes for CASLIGGGEKLFF.